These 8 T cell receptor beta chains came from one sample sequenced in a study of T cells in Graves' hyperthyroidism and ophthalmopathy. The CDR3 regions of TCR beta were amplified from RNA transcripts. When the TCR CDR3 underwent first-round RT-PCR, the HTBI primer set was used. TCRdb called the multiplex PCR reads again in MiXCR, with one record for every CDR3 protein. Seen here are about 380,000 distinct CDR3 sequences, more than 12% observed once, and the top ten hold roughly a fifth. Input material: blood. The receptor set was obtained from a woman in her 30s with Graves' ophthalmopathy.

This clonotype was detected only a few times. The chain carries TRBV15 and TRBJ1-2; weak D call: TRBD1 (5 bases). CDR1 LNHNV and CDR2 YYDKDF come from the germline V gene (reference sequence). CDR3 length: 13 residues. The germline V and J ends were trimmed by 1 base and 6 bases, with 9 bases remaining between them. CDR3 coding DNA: TGTGCCACCAGCAGAGGGGACGGCGATGGCTACACCTTC. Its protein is CATSRGDGDGYTF.

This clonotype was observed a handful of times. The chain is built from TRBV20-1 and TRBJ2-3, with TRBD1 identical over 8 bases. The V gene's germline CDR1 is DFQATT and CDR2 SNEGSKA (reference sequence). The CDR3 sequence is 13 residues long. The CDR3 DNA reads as TGCAGCGCGACAGGGGATGTAACAGATACGCAGTATTTT. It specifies CSATGDVTDTQYF.

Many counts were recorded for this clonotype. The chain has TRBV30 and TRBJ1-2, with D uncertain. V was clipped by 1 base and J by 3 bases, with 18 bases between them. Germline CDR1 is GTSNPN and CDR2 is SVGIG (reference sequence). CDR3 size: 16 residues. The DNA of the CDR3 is TGTGCCTGGAGTGCAACCTTTCGGGGAGGAGACTATGGCTACACCTTC. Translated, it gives CAWSATFRGGDYGYTF.

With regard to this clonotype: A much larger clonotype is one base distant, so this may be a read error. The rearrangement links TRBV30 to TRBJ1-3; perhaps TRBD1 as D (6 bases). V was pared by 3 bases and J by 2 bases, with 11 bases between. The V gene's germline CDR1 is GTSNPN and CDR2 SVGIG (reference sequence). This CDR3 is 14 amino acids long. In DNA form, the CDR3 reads TGTGCCTGGAGCCAGGGGTCAACTGGAAACACCATATATTTT. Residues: CAWSQGSTGNTIYF.

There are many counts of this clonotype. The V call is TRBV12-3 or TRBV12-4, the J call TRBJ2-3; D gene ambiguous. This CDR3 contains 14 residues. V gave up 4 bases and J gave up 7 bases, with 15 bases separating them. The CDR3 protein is CASSYDRSENTQYF. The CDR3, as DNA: TGTGCCAGCAGTTATGACCGCTCCGAGAATACGCAGTATTTT.

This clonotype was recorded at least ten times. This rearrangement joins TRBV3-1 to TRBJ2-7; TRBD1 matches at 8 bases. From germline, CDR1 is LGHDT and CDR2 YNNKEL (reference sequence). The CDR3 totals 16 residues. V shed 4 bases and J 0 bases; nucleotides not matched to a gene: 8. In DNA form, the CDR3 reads TGTGCCAGCAGCCTAGGGACAGGCGCAAGCTCCTACGAGCAGTACTTC. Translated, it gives CASSLGTGASSYEQYF.

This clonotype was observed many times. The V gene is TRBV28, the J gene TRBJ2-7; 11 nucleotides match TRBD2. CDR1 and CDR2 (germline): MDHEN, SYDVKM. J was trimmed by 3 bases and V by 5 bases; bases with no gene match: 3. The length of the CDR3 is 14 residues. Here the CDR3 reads CASSVTSGDYEQYF. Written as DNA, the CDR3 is TGTGCCAGCAGTGTGACTAGCGGGGACTACGAGCAGTACTTC.

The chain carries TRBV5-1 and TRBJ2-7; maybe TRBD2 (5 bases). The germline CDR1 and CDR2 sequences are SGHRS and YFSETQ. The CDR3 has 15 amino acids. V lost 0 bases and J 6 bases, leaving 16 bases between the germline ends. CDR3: CASSLGGGSRGEQYF. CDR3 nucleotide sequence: TGCGCCAGCAGCTTGGGAGGCGGGTCCCGGGGCGAGCAGTACTTC.